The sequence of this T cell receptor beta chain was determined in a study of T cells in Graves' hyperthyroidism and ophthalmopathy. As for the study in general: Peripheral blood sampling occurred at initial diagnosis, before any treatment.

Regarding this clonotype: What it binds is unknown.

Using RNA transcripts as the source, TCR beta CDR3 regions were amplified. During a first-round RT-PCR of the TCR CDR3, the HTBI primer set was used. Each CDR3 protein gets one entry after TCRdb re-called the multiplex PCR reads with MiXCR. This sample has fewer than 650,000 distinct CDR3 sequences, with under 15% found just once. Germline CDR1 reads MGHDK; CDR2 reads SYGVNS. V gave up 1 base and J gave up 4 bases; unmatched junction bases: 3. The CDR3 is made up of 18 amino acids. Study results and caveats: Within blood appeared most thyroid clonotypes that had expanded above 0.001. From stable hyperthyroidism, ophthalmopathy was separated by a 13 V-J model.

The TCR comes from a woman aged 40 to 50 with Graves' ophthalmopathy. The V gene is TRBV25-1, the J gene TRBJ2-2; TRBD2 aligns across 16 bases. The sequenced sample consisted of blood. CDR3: CASSESGTSGRATGELFF. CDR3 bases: TGTGCCAGCAGTGAATCTGGGACTAGCGGGAGGGCCACCGGGGAGCTGTTTTTT. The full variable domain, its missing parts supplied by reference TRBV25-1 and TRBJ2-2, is EADIYQTPRYLVIGTGKKITLECSQTMGHDKMYWYQQDPGMELHLIHYSYGVNSTEKGDLSSESTVSRIRTEHFPLTLESARPSHTSQYLCASSESGTSGRATGELFFGEGSRLTVL.